This section outlines one T cell receptor (beta chain) sequence together with its context. The table came from immunoSEQ multiplex PCR; TCRdb's copy has only in-frame clones and leaves some out. The profile covers about 1 million clones, with approximately 72% appearing a single time and approximately 1.5% taken by the ten largest. CDR3 length equals 13 residues. Germline V gene sequence: CDR1 SGHNT, CDR2 YYREEE (reference sequence). Trimming cost V 3 bases and J 2 bases, with 6 bases left between them. The data originate from a study of shared clonotypes between healthy human individuals. The chain links TRBV5-4 to TRBJ1-3; D ambiguous. Specimen: memory CD4+ T cells sorted from blood. The subset here: CD45RA-negative fraction. This receptor was taken from a young man in good health. The CDR3 DNA is TGTGCCAGCAGCTCAGACCCTGGAAACACCATATATTTT. As protein: CASSSDPGNTIYF. The variable domain in full, with the rest retrieved from reference TRBV5-4 and TRBJ1-3, is ETGVTQSPTHLIKTRGQQVTLRCSSQSGHNTVSWYQQALGQGPQFIFQYYREEENGRGNFPPRFSGLQFPNYSSELNVNALELDDSALYLCASSSDPGNTIYFGEGSWLTVV.